The clone carrying this TCR beta chain was picked up a small number of times. Each CDR3 protein gets one entry after TCRdb re-called the 5' RACE reads with MiXCR. The table shows around 63,000 distinct CDR3 sequences, with approximately 12% occurring only once. The data originate from a study of early T cells in non-severe SARS-CoV-2 infection. Study-wide background: Bulk RNA isolated from unsorted whole blood underwent sequencing; chains were not paired.

Germline V CDR1 and CDR2: GTSNPN, SVGIG (reference sequence). V shed 5 bases and J shed 1 base, with 7 bases lying between them. The CDR3 has 12 amino acids. The sample comprised whole blood. The sequence was obtained from an adult who was a healthcare worker with PCR-confirmed SARS-CoV-2 infection or an uninfected control (not recorded which). The chain carries TRBV30 and TRBJ2-3, with TRBD1 as a possible D gene (6 bases). CDR3 loop: CAWHRGTDTQYF. For the CDR3, the DNA is TGTGCCTGGCACAGGGGCACAGATACGCAGTATTTT.